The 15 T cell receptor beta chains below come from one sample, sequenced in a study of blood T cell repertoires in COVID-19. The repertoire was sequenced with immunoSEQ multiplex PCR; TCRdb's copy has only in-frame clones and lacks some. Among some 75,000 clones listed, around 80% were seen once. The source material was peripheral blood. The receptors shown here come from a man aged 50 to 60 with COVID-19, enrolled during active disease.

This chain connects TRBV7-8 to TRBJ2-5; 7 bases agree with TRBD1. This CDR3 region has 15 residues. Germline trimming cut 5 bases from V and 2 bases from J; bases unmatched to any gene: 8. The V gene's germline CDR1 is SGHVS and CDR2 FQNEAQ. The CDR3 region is CASSPHRGGQETQYF. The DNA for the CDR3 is TGTGCCAGCAGCCCCCACAGGGGTGGTCAAGAGACCCAGTACTTC. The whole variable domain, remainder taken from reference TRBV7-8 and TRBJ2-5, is GAGVSQSPRYKVAKRGQDVALRCDPISGHVSLFWYQQALGQGPEFLTYFQNEAQLDKSGLPSDRFFAERPEGSVSTLKIQRTQQEDSAVYLCASSPHRGGQETQYFGPGTRLLVL.

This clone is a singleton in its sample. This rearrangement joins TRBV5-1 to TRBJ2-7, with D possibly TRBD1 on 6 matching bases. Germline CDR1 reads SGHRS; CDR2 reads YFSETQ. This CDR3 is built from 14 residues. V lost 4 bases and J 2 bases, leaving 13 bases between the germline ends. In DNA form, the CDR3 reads TGCGCCAGCAGCACCGGGACACGCGCCTACGAGCAGTACTTC. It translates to CASSTGTRAYEQYF.

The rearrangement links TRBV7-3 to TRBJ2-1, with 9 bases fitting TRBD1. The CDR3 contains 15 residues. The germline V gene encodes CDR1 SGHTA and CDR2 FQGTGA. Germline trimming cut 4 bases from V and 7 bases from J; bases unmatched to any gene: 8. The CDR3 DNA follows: TGTGCCAGCAGCTCCCGACTGGGACAGGGAAATGAGCAGTTCTTC. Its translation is CASSSRLGQGNEQFF.

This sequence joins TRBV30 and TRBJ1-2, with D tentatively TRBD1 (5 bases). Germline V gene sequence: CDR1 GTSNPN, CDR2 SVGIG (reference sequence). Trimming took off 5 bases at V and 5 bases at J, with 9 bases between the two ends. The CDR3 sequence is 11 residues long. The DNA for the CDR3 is TGTGCCTGGCGGGGGGGGTATGGCTACACCTTC. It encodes CAWRGGYGYTF.

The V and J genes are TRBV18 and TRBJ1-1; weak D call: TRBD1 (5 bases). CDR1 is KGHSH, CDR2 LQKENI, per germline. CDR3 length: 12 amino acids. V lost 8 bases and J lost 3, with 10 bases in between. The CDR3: CASSGTYTEAFF. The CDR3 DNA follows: TGTGCCAGCAGCGGGACCTACACTGAAGCTTTCTTT. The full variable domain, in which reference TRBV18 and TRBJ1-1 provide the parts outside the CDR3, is NAGVMQNPRHLVRRRGQEARLRCSPMKGHSHVYWYRQLPEEGLKFMVYLQKENIIDESGMPKERFSAEFPKEGPSILRIQQVVRGDSAAYFCASSGTYTEAFFGQGTRLTVV.

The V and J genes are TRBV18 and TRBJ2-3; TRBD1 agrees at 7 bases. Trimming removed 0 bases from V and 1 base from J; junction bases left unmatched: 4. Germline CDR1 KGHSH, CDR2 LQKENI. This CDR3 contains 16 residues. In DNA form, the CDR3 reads TGTGCCAGCTCACCACCGAGGGGGCGACGCACAGATACGCAGTATTTT. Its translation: CASSPPRGRRTDTQYF.

The CDR3 DNA sequence: TGTGCCAGCAGCGGGGGACAGGTGAACACTGAAGCTTTCTTT. Translating it yields CASSGGQVNTEAFF. The rearrangement links TRBV5-4 to TRBJ1-1; 8 positions match TRBD1. This CDR3 has 14 residues. After removal of 4 bases from V and 0 bases from J, the junction contained 2 bases not matched to a gene. From germline, CDR1 is SGHNT and CDR2 YYREEE (reference sequence).

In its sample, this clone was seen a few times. CDR3 loop: CASSSLPGYNEQFF. For the CDR3, the DNA is TGTGCCAGCAGTTCCTTACCGGGCTACAATGAGCAGTTCTTC. This sequence joins TRBV27 and TRBJ2-1, with unresolved D. The germline V and J ends were trimmed by 4 bases and 3 bases, with 10 bases remaining between them. CDR1 MNHEY and CDR2 SMNVEV come from the germline V gene (reference sequence). There are 14 residues in the CDR3.

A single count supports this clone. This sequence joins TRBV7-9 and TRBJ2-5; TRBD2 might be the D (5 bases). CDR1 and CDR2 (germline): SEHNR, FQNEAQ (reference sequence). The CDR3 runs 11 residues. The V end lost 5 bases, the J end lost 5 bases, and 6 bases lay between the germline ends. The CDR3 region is CASSGGETQYF. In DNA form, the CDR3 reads TGTGCCAGCAGCGGAGGTGAGACCCAGTACTTC.

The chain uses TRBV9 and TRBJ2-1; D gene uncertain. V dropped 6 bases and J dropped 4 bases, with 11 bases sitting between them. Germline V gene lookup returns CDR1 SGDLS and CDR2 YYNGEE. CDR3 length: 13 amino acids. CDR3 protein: CASNKEIYNEQFF. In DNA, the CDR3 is TGTGCCAGCAATAAAGAGATTTACAATGAGCAGTTCTTC.

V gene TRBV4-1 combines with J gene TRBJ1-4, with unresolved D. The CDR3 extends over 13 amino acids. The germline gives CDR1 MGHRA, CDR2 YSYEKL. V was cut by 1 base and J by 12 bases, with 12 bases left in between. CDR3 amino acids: CASSQAGSRELFF. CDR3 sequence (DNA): TGCGCCAGCAGCCAAGCGGGTAGCCGAGAACTGTTTTTT.

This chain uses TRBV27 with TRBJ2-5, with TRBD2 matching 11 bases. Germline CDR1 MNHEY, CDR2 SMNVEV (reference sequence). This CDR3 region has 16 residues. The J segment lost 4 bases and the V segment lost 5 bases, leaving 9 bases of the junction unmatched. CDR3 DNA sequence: TGTGCCAGCAGTCAGTTAGCGGGAGGGCCGGGAGAGACCCAGTACTTC. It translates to CASSQLAGGPGETQYF.

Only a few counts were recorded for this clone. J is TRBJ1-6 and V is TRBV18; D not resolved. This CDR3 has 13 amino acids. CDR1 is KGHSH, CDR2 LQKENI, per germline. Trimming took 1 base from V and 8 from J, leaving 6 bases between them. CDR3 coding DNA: TGTGCCAGCTCACCACGGCGGGATTCACCCCTCCACTTT. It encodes CASSPRRDSPLHF.

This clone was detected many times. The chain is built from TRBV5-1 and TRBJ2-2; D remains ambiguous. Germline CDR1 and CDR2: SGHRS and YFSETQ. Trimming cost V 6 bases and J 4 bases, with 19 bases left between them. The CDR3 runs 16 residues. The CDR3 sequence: CASKRKDGSGTGELFF. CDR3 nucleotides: TGCGCCAGCAAACGGAAAGACGGCTCGGGCACCGGGGAGCTGTTTTTT.

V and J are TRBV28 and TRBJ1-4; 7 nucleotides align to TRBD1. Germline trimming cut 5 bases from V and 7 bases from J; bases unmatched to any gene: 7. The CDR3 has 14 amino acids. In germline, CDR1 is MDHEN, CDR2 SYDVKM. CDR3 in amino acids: CASSATGDVEKLFF. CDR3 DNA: TGTGCCAGCAGTGCAACAGGGGATGTTGAAAAACTGTTTTTT.